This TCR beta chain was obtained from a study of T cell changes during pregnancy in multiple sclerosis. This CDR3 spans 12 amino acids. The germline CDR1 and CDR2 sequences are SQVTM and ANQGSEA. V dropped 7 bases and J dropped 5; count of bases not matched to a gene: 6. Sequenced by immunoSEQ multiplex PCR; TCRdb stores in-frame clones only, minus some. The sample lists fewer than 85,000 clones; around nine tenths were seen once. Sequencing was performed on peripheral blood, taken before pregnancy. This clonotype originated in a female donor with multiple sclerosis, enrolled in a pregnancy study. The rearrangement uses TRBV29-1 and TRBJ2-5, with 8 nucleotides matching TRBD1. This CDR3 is CSGGTGSETQYF. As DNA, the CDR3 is TGCAGCGGTGGGACAGGCAGTGAGACCCAGTACTTC.